The text below deals with one TCR beta chain. Its antigen is currently unknown. The data are from a study of monozygotic twins with cystic fibrosis. The study's findings and limits: Age, concordance and disease severity did not associate with shared CDR3 numbers. Nucleotide-identical clonotype sharing was significantly higher within monozygotic CF twin pairs than between unrelated CF individuals. V usage most resembled the co-twin in 13 of 16 pairs. Clonality was generally low (median approximately 0.009), higher in the most severe patients.

Profiled with immunoSEQ multiplex PCR; TCRdb holds only in-frame clones, not every one. This table holds 11,000 or so clones, roughly 96% found once. The sample consisted of blood. The TCR was taken from a boy aged 5-17 years with cystic fibrosis.

As DNA, the CDR3 is TGTGCCAGCAGTCTTACTTGGGACCCCTGGAATACGCAGTATTTT. Translation: CASSLTWDPWNTQYF. This chain uses TRBV6-5 with TRBJ2-3; D could derive from TRBD1 or TRBD2 (5 bases each). Germline V gene data show CDR1 as MNHEY and CDR2 as SVGAGI. V was shortened by 5 bases and J by 7 bases, with 19 bases between the two germline ends. The CDR3 contains 15 residues.